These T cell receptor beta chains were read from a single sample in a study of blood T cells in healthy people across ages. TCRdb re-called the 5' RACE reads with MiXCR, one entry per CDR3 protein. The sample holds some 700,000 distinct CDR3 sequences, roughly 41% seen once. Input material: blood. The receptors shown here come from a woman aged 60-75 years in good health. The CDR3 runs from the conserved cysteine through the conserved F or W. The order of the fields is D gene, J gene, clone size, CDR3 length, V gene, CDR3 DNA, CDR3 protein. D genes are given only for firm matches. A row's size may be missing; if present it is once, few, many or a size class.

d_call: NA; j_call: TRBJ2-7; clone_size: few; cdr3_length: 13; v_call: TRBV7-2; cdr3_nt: TGTGCCAGCCGCGGCGAGTCTTTAAACGAGCAGTACTTC; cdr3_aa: CASRGESLNEQYF
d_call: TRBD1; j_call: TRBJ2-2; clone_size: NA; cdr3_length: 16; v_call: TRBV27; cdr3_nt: TGTGCCAGCAGTATTGGACAGGGATCGAGCACCGGGGAGCTGTTTTTT; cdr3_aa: CASSIGQGSSTGELFF
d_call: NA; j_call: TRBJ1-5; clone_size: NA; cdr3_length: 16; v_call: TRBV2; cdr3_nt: TGTGCCAGCAGTGAAAGGCAATACTATAGCAATCAGCCCCAGCATTTT; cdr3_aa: CASSERQYYSNQPQHF
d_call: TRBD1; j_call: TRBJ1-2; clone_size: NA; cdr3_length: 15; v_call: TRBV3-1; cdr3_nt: TGTGCCAGCAGCCGGTCAGGACAGGGCCTAATGGGGACCACCTTC; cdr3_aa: CASSRSGQGLMGTTF
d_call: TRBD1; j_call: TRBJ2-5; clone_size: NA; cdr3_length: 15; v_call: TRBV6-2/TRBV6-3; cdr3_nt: TGTGCCAGCAGCAAGACAGGGGAGTTGAGAAATGAGCAGTACTTC; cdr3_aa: CASSKTGELRNEQYF
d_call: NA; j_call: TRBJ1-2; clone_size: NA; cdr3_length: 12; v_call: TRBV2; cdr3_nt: TGTGCCAGCAGTGTAGTTGGGTATGGCTACACCTTC; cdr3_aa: CASSVVGYGYTF
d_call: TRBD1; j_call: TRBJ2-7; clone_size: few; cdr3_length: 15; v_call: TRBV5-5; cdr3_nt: TGTGCCAGCAGCTGGGGGACAGGGGGAACGGTCGAGCAGTACTTC; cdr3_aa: CASSWGTGGTVEQYF
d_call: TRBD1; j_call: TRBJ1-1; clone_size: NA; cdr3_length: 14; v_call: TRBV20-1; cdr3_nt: TGCAGTGCTCCCCGGACAGGGTTGGACACTGAAGCTTTCTTT; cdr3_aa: CSAPRTGLDTEAFF
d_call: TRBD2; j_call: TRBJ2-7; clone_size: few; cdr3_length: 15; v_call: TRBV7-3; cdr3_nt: TGTGCCAGCAGTTCGAGTAGCGGGAGCTCCTACGAGCAGTACTTC; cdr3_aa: CASSSSSGSSYEQYF
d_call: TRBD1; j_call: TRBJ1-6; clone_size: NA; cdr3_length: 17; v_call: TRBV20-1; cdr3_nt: TGCAGTGCTAGAGGCTCCGGGACAGGGGTTAATAATTCACCCCTCCACTTT; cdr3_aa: CSARGSGTGVNNSPLHF
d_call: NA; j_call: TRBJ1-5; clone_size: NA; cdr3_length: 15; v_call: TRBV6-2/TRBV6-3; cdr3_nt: TGTGCCAGCCGGGGCAGGGCATATAGCAATCAGCCCCAGCATTTT; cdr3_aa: CASRGRAYSNQPQHF
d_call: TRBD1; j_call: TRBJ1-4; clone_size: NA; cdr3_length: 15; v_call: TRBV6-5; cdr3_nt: TGTGCCAGCAGTTACGGGGACAGCCAGTTTGAAAAACTGTTTTTT; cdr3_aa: CASSYGDSQFEKLFF
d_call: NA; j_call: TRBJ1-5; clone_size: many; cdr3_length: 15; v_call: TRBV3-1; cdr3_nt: TGTGCCAGCAGCCAAGGGGGGAATAGCAATCAGCCCCAGCATTTT; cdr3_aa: CASSQGGNSNQPQHF
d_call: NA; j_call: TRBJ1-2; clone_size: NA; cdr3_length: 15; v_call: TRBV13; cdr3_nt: TGTGCCAGCAGCCTATTTGACAAGGAGGTCTATGGCTACACCTTC; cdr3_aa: CASSLFDKEVYGYTF
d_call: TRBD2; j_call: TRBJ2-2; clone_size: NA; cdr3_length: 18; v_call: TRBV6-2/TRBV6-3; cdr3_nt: TGTGCCAGCATTACAAGGACTAGCGGGAGTCGAGGGACCGGGGAGCTGTTTTTT; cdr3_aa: CASITRTSGSRGTGELFF
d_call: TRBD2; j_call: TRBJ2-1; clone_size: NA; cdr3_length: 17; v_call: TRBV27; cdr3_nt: TGTGCCAGCCAGGTTGCACGGGGACTAGAGTTGAGTAATGAGCAGTTCTTC; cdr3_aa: CASQVARGLELSNEQFF
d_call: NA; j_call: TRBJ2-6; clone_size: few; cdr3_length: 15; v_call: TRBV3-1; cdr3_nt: TGTGCCAGCAGCCAACGAGGAGCGGGGGCCAACGTCCTGACTTTC; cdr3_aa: CASSQRGAGANVLTF
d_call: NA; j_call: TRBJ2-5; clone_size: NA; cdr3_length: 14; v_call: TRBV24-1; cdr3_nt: TGTGCCACCAGTGAGCCAGGGGATCTCAATGAGCAGTACTTC; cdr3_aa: CATSEPGDLNEQYF
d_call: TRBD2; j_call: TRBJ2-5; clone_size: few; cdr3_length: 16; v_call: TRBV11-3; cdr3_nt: TGTGCCAGCAGCTTAGGCGGGACTAGCCGACCGGAGACCCAGTACTTC; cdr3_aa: CASSLGGTSRPETQYF
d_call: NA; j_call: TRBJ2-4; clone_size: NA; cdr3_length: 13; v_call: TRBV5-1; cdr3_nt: TGCGCCAGCAGCTTTGAGGTGCCCAACATTCAGTACTTC; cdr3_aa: CASSFEVPNIQYF
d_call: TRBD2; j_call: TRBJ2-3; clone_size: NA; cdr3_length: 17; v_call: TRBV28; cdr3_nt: TGTGCCAGCAGGACAGGGACTAGCGGGAGGTTCACAGATACGCAGTATTTT; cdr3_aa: CASRTGTSGRFTDTQYF
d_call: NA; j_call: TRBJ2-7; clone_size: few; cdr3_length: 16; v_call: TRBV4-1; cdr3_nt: TGCGCCAGCAGCCAAGATGTGTCGAACGGGGTATACGAGCAGTACTTC; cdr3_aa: CASSQDVSNGVYEQYF
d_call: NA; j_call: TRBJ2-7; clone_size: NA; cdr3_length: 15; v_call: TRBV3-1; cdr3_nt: TGTACCAGCAGCCCAAGGGGCGGGATGGGCTACGAGCAGTACTTC; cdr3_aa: CTSSPRGGMGYEQYF
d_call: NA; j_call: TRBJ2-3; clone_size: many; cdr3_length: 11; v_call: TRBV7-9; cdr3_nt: TGTGCCAGCAGCTTCGGGGGTACGCAGTATTTT; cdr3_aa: CASSFGGTQYF
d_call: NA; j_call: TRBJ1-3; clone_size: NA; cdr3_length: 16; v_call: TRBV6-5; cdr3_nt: TGTGCCAGCAGTTCCACAGGACAGCTCTCTGGAAACACCATATATTTT; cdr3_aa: CASSSTGQLSGNTIYF
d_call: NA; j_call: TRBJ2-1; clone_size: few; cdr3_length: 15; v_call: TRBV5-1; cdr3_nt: TGCGCCAGCAGCCCCCAGCGCGGGTCACGAGGTGAGCAGTTCTTC; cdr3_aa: CASSPQRGSRGEQFF
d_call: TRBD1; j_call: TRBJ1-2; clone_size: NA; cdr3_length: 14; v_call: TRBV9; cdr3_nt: TGTGCCAGCAGCTTGGGACAGGGAACCAATGGCTACACCTTC; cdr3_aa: CASSLGQGTNGYTF
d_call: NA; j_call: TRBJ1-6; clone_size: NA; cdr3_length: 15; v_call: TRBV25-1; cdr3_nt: TGTGCCAGCAGTGCCTCCTCTGGTTATAATTCACCCCTCCACTTT; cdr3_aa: CASSASSGYNSPLHF
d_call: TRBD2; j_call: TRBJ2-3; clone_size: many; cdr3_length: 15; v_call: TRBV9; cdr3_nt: TGTGCCAGCAGCGCGGGACTAGCGGTAACAGATACGCAGTATTTT; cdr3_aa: CASSAGLAVTDTQYF
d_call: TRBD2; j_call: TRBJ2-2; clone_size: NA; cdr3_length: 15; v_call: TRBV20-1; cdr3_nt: TGCAGTGCCACACTGGGTAGCGGGGACACCGGGGAGCTGTTTTTT; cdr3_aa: CSATLGSGDTGELFF
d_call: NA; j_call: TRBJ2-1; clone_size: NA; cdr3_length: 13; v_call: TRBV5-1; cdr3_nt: TGCGCCAGCGGCTTGTGGACCACCAATGAGCAGTTCTTC; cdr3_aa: CASGLWTTNEQFF
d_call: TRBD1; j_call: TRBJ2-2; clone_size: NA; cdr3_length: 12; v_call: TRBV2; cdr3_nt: TGTGCCGGGACAGGGATGACCGGGGAGCTGTTTTTT; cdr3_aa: CAGTGMTGELFF
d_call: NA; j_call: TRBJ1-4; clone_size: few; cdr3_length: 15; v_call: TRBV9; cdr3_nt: TGTGCCAGCAGCGTAGGGATAGCAACTAATGAAAAACTGTTTTTT; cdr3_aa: CASSVGIATNEKLFF
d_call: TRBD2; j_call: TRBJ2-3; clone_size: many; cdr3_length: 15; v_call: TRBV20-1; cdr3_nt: TGCAGTGCCCCTCGACTAGCGGGTAAATCAGATACGCAGTATTTT; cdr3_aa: CSAPRLAGKSDTQYF
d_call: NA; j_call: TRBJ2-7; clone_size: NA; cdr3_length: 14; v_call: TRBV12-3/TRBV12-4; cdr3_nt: TGTGCCAGCAGGGCGGGATTTAGTTCCTACGAGCAGTACTTC; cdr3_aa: CASRAGFSSYEQYF
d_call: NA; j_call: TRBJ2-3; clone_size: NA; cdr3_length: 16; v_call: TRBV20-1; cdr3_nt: TGCAGTGCTAGAGAGTTTGGCCCGACCCCGGAGTTCACGCAGTATTTT; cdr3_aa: CSAREFGPTPEFTQYF
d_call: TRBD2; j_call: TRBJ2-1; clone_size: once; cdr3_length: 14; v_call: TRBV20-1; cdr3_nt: TGCAGTGCTAGGCGGGAGCGCTCCTACAATGAGCAGTTCTTC; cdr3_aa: CSARRERSYNEQFF
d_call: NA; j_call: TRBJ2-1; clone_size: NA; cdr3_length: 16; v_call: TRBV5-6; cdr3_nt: TGTGCCAGCAGCCCACCGGGCCCCAACTTATACAATGAGCAGTTCTTC; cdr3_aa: CASSPPGPNLYNEQFF
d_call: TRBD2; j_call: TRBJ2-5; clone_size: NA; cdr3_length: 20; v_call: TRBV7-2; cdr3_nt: TGTGCCAGCAGCCTCAAGGGAGGTAGCGGGAGGTCACGTGGCTGGGAGACCCAGTACTTC; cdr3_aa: CASSLKGGSGRSRGWETQYF
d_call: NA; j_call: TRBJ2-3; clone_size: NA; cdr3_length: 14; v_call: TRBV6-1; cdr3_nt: TGTGTGGGGGTGGGCAGCAGCGCCACAGATACGCAGTATTTT; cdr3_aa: CVGVGSSATDTQYF
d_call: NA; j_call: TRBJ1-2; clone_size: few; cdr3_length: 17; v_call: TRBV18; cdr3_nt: TGTGCCAGCTCACCGGCCAGTCCGTCTCTAGCTAACTATGGCTACACCTTC; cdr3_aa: CASSPASPSLANYGYTF
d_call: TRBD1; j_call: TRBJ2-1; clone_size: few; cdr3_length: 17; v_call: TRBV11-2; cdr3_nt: TGTGCCAGCAGACGTGTTTGGGACAGGGGCTCCTACAATGAGCAGTTCTTC; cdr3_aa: CASRRVWDRGSYNEQFF
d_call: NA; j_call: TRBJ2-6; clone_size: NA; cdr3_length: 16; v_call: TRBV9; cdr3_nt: TGTGCCAGCAGCCCGAGCTACAGCTCTGGGGCCAACGTCCTGACTTTC; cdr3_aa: CASSPSYSSGANVLTF
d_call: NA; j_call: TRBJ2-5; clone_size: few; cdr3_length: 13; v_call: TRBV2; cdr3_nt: TGTGCCAGCAGCGGGCATGTCCAAGAGACCCAGTACTTC; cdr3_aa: CASSGHVQETQYF
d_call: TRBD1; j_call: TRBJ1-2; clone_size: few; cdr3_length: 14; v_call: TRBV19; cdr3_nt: TGTGCCAGTGAGGCAAGGACAGGGGGCGAAGGCTACACCTTC; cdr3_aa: CASEARTGGEGYTF